This entry features one T cell receptor (beta chain) sequence. No antigen is known for it. The data are from a study of CD8 T cells in Susac syndrome. Germline V gene lookup returns CDR1 DFQATT and CDR2 SNEGSKA (reference sequence). The junction had 3 bases not matched to a gene; V was cut back by 0 bases and J by 8 bases. This CDR3 region has 12 residues. TCR beta from blood CD8+ and CD4+ T cells was sequenced. Negative isolation yielded CD8+ and CD4+ T cells; FACS enriched TEMRA cells. A quantity of roughly 0.5 to 1 ug RNA underwent reverse transcription using random hexamers. By means of immunoSEQ multiplex PCR, TCR beta CDR3 spanning 54 Vbeta and 13 Jbeta underwent amplification. TCRdb redid the calling of the immunoSEQ multiplex PCR reads with MiXCR, one entry per CDR3 protein. The sample has about 250,000 distinct CDR3 sequences, about 93% seen once. Study conclusions and caveats: It was acknowledged in the study that the number of individuals who were included in its TCR sequencing and HLA analysis was relatively small.

The gene calls are TRBV20-1 and TRBJ1-2, with TRBD1 identical over 7 bases. The sequencing sample was made of CD4+ T cells from PBMCs. The sequence derives from a human donor with multiple sclerosis. The CDR3 is CSARDRGYGYTF. The CDR3 bases are TGCAGTGCTAGAGACAGGGGGTACGGCTACACCTTC.